This TCR beta chain comes out of a study of blood T cell repertoires in COVID-19. Study summary: The cDNA or gDNA used as material had been derived from T cells, B-cell-depleted T cells, or PBMCs.

How the authors handled the data: Reference gene primer amplification gave estimated nucleated cell counts. TCRdb's copy holds only in-frame clones and misses some; the assay was immunoSEQ multiplex PCR. The V and J calls and clone size come from that table; D and trimming were worked out from the DNA. The sample has approximately 190,000 clones; approximately 79% are singletons. The TCR originated in a man younger than 40 with active or convalescent COVID-19. Source material: peripheral blood.

CDR3 region: CASSPRTSGGRNTGELFF. The DNA of the CDR3 is TGTGCCAGCAGCCCCAGGACTAGCGGGGGGAGGAACACCGGGGAGCTGTTTTTT. The chain couples TRBV11-2 to TRBJ2-2; TRBD2 aligns across 14 bases. The CDR3 spans 18 residues. The V gene's germline CDR1 is SGHAT and CDR2 FQNNGV. V shed 5 bases and J 1 base; nucleotides not matched to a gene: 6.